What follows are 30 T cell receptor beta chains derived from one specimen sequenced in a study of cytomegalovirus exposure and HLA in healthy donors. 60 Vbeta and 13 Jbeta primers were used in PCR. Generated by immunoSEQ multiplex PCR, the TCRdb table keeps only in-frame clones and is missing some. The sample shows hundreds of thousands of clones, roughly four fifths of them seen only once. Input material: PBMCs. The receptors were gathered from a girl aged 5-17 years in good health and CMV-seronegative.

This clone was observed once. CDR3 DNA sequence: TGCAGCGTTATCGGGGACAGGGATGCTTACGAGCAGTACTTC. This codes for CSVIGDRDAYEQYF. The chain links TRBV29-1 to TRBJ2-7; 9 nucleotides agree with TRBD1. The germline CDR1 and CDR2 sequences are SQVTM and ANQGSEA. The CDR3 runs 14 residues. Trimming cost V 5 bases and J 4 bases; bases outside gene matches: 9.

V gene TRBV30 combines with J gene TRBJ2-2, with D perhaps TRBD2 (6 bases). Germline CDR1 is GTSNPN and CDR2 is SVGIG (reference sequence). V lost 5 bases and J lost 2, with 18 bases in between. There are 16 residues in the CDR3. CDR3 region: CAWRDSADANTGELFF. CDR3 sequence (DNA): TGTGCCTGGCGGGACTCCGCAGACGCCAACACCGGGGAGCTGTTTTTT.

The gene calls are TRBV7-8 and TRBJ2-3; D is uncertain. V lost 1 base, J lost 4 bases, and 12 bases lay in between. This CDR3 is 15 amino acids long. Looked up from germline, CDR1 is SGHVS and CDR2 is FQNEAQ. CDR3 loop: CASSLVTRRADTQYF. The CDR3 coding sequence is TGTGCCAGCAGCTTAGTGACTCGGAGAGCAGATACGCAGTATTTT.

The rearrangement joins TRBV7-8 to TRBJ2-1; 8 bases match TRBD2. The germline CDR1 and CDR2 sequences are SGHVS and FQNEAQ. The CDR3 contains 14 residues. V shed 4 bases, J shed 9 bases, and the junction held 8 bases outside the gene matches. CDR3: CASSYTGGHAEQFF. The CDR3 nucleotides read TGTGCCAGCAGCTACACGGGAGGGCATGCTGAGCAGTTCTTC.

This chain links TRBV7-9 with TRBJ2-2; 9 bases match TRBD2. The CDR3 runs 16 residues. CDR1 is SEHNR, CDR2 FQNEAQ, per germline (reference sequence). V dropped 6 bases and J dropped 6; count of bases not matched to a gene: 11. As DNA, the CDR3 is TGTGCCAGCAGTTCGGTAGGCGGGAGGGCCGCCGGGGAGCTGTTTTTT. Residues: CASSSVGGRAAGELFF.

The CDR3 protein is CASSLGGEPRNGFF. CDR3 nucleotide sequence: TGTGCCAGCAGCTTAGGGGGGGAACCGAGGAACGGTTTCTTT. J is TRBJ1-1 and V is TRBV7-9; maybe TRBD1 (5 bases). The germline gives CDR1 SEHNR, CDR2 FQNEAQ (reference sequence). V lost 1 base and J 13 bases, leaving 19 bases between the germline ends. The CDR3 runs to 14 residues.

The chain is built from TRBV27 and TRBJ2-5, with D possibly TRBD1 on 5 matching bases. The J call may be in error: the DNA end matches TRBJ2-7 better. This CDR3 is built from 15 residues. From germline, CDR1 is MNHEY and CDR2 SMNVEV (reference sequence). The CDR3 DNA sequence: TGTGCCAGCAGCCCGAACGACAGACCTACCTACGAGCAGTACTTC. This encodes CASSPNDRPTYEQYF.

On this clone: This sample also contains other DNA sequences that code for the same CDR3. The rearrangement uses TRBV28 and TRBJ2-1, with 8 nucleotides matching TRBD2. From germline, CDR1 is MDHEN and CDR2 SYDVKM. The CDR3 extends over 12 amino acids. The junction had 1 base not matched to a gene; V was cut back by 3 bases and J by 9 bases. The CDR3 loop reads CASSFGGGEQFF. The DNA for the CDR3 is TGTGCCAGCAGTTTCGGGGGGGGTGAGCAGTTCTTC.

This chain uses TRBV28 with TRBJ2-7, with 8 bases that match TRBD1. Germline CDR1 and CDR2: MDHEN and SYDVKM. With V trimmed by 6 bases and J by 0 bases, 7 bases remained unmatched. This CDR3 has 15 residues. Here the CDR3 reads CASSPLTGGSYEQYF. The CDR3 DNA is TGTGCCAGCAGCCCGCTTACAGGGGGCTCCTACGAGCAGTACTTC.

The chain combines TRBV9 with TRBJ2-7; TRBD2 matches at 10 bases. V lost 0 bases and J lost 7; bases outside the gene matches: 7. The CDR3 is 15 residues long. CDR1 is SGDLS and CDR2 is YYNGEE in the germline V gene. Here the CDR3 reads CASSVGWLAGVEQYF. The CDR3 DNA sequence: TGTGCCAGCAGCGTAGGTTGGCTAGCGGGAGTAGAGCAGTACTTC. Looking up the rest from reference TRBV9 and TRBJ2-7 gives the full variable domain: DSGVTQTPKHLITATGQRVTLRCSPRSGDLSVYWYQQSLDQGLQFLIQYYNGEERAKGNILERFSAQQFPDLHSELNLSSLELGDSALYFCASSVGWLAGVEQYFGPGTRLTVT.

The chain couples TRBV5-1 to TRBJ1-4; weak D call: TRBD1 (6 bases). Looked up from germline, CDR1 is SGHRS and CDR2 is YFSETQ. V dropped 4 bases and J dropped 7 bases, with 23 bases sitting between them. CDR3 length: 17 amino acids. The CDR3 region has the DNA TGCGCCAGCAGCGACAGGCCCCTCGACGGAATGGGTGAAAAACTGTTTTTT. Translated: CASSDRPLDGMGEKLFF.

In DNA, the CDR3 is TGTGCCAGCAGCTTAGTTCGGCTAGCGGGAGGAACCGGGGAGCTGTTTTTT. It specifies CASSLVRLAGGTGELFF. The rearrangement uses TRBV11-2 and TRBJ2-2; 11 bases map to TRBD2. Germline lookup yields CDR1 SGHAT and CDR2 FQNNGV. Trimming removed 1 base from V and 5 bases from J; junction bases left unmatched: 6. The CDR3 has 17 amino acids.

This clone occurred a few times. J is TRBJ1-1 and V is TRBV4-1, with 8 bases lining up with TRBD1. The V gene's germline CDR1 is MGHRA and CDR2 YSYEKL. The V segment lost 3 bases and the J segment 1 base; nucleotides outside the gene matches: 4. The length of the CDR3 is 15 residues. The DNA of the CDR3 is TGCGCCAGCAGCCATTCGGACAGGGCGAACACTGAAGCTTTCTTT. As protein: CASSHSDRANTEAFF.

This chain links TRBV10-3 with TRBJ1-5; D not certain. CDR3 length: 17 residues. The germline gives CDR1 ENHRY, CDR2 SYGVKD. Trimming left V 0 bases short and J 1 base short, with 13 bases between. The CDR3 is CAISESNSPGSNQPQHF. DNA for the CDR3: TGTGCCATCAGTGAGTCGAACTCCCCGGGGAGCAATCAGCCCCAGCATTTT.

This sequence joins TRBV6-1 and TRBJ1-5; TRBD1 agrees at 7 bases. CDR1 and CDR2 (germline): MNHNS, SASEGT. V was clipped by 4 bases and J by 6 bases; unmatched bases: 12. This CDR3 region has 16 residues. The chain's CDR3 is CASSVLRTGFGQPQHF. The DNA of the CDR3 is TGTGCCAGCAGTGTTCTAAGGACAGGATTTGGTCAGCCCCAGCATTTT.

Of note for this clone: The same CDR3 can be traced to other DNA sequences in this sample. The J gene is TRBJ1-4, the V gene TRBV7-9; D may be TRBD1 (5 bases). This CDR3 comprises 14 residues. Germline-derived CDR1 and CDR2 are SEHNR and FQNEAQ (reference sequence). The V gene lost 1 base and the J gene lost 5 bases, with 8 bases spanning the gap. The CDR3 nucleotides read TGTGCCAGCAGCTTAGGCCAGGGAAATGAAAAACTGTTTTTT. This translates into CASSLGQGNEKLFF.

The V call is TRBV27, the J call TRBJ2-7, with 8 bases fitting TRBD2. The V gene's germline CDR1 is MNHEY and CDR2 SMNVEV (reference sequence). This CDR3 region has 15 residues. V lost 6 bases, J lost 6 bases, and 13 bases stayed unmatched. The chain's CDR3 is CASSPGRGGVPEQYF. As DNA, the CDR3 is TGTGCCAGCAGCCCCGGCCGGGGGGGTGTCCCCGAGCAGTACTTC.

The chain uses TRBV6-1 and TRBJ2-3; 9 bases are a match to TRBD2. The CDR3 spans 16 residues. V was pared by 1 base and J by 0 bases, with 2 bases of the junction left unmatched. The germline V gene has CDR1 MNHNS and CDR2 SASEGT. The CDR3 DNA follows: TGTGCCAGCAGTGAAGTTAGCGGGGGAAGCACAGATACGCAGTATTTT. Encoded protein: CASSEVSGGSTDTQYF.

The gene calls are TRBV7-3 and TRBJ2-1; tentatively, D is TRBD2 (6 bases). Trimming left V 5 bases short and J 0 bases short, with 14 bases between. The CDR3 is 16 residues long. Germline CDR1 and CDR2: SGHTA and FQGTGA. DNA for the CDR3: TGTGCCAGCAGCCCAGGGACTTTTAGCTCCTACAATGAGCAGTTCTTC. It encodes CASSPGTFSSYNEQFF. Full variable domain (remainder filled in from reference TRBV7-3 and TRBJ2-1): GAGVSQTPSNKVTEKGKYVELRCDPISGHTALYWYRQSLGQGPEFLIYFQGTGAADDSGLPNDRFFAVRPEGSVSTLKIQRTERGDSAVYLCASSPGTFSSYNEQFFGPGTRLTVL.

Worth noting for this clone: Other DNA sequences of this sample code for an identical CDR3. The CDR3 loop is CASSLLAGRTDTQYF. The CDR3 DNA reads as TGCGCCAGCAGCTTACTAGCGGGGAGGACAGATACGCAGTATTTT. V and J are TRBV5-1 and TRBJ2-3, with 10 bases aligning to TRBD2. Looked up from germline, CDR1 is SGHRS and CDR2 is YFSETQ. The CDR3 consists of 15 residues. J lost 3 bases, V lost 2 bases, and 3 bases had no gene match.

The rearrangement joins TRBV28 to TRBJ2-7, with D maybe TRBD1 (6 bases). Germline V lookup: CDR1 MDHEN, CDR2 SYDVKM. This CDR3 is 12 amino acids long. V lost 6 bases to trimming and J lost 6 bases, with 12 bases between them. The chain's CDR3 is CASRTTGTEQYF. CDR3 nucleotides: TGTGCCAGCAGGACCACAGGGACCGAGCAGTACTTC.

The CDR3 loop reads CASSNSGYSYNEQFF. Written as DNA, the CDR3 is TGTGCCAGTAGTAATTCCGGGTACTCCTACAATGAGCAGTTCTTC. The chain carries TRBV19 and TRBJ2-1, with D unclear. The germline V and J ends were trimmed by 4 bases and 0 bases, with 10 bases remaining between them. The CDR3 is 15 amino acids. Germline CDR1 is LNHDA and CDR2 is SQIVND (reference sequence).

This clone was found once. V is TRBV29-1 and J is TRBJ2-1; D is possibly TRBD2 (5 bases). The V end was cut by 4 bases, the J end by 9 bases, with 13 bases between. The length of the CDR3 is 12 residues. The germline V gene encodes CDR1 SQVTM and CDR2 ANQGSEA. As DNA, the CDR3 is TGCAGCGTTGCGGGGTATGTCGGTGAGCAGTTCTTC. The encoded protein is CSVAGYVGEQFF.

CDR3 region: CASSQDGGGVTDTQYF. The CDR3 bases are TGCGCCAGCAGCCAAGACGGCGGGGGAGTCACAGATACGCAGTATTTT. The chain couples TRBV4-1 to TRBJ2-3, with 7 bases aligning to TRBD2. With 0 bases clipped from V and 2 bases from J, the junction kept 5 bases outside the gene matches. The germline V gene encodes CDR1 MGHRA and CDR2 YSYEKL. This CDR3 has 16 residues.

The rearrangement uses TRBV4-2 and TRBJ1-6, with D unclear. Germline assignment: CDR1 LGHNA and CDR2 YNFKEQ. The V and J ends lost 0 bases and 5 bases respectively, with 8 bases between them. The CDR3 totals 15 residues. CDR3 residues: CASSQESQDNSPLHF. CDR3 nucleotides: TGTGCCAGCAGCCAAGAAAGTCAGGATAATTCACCCCTCCACTTT.

The chain carries TRBV27 and TRBJ1-3; D ambiguous. CDR3 length equals 15 residues. Germline CDR1 and CDR2: MNHEY and SMNVEV (reference sequence). Deletions cut 4 bases from V and 1 base from J, with 11 bases between. The CDR3 is CASSSAGSSGNTIYF. CDR3 nucleotides: TGTGCCAGCAGTTCTGCTGGGAGTTCTGGAAACACCATATATTTT.

In its sample, this clone was seen once. The rearrangement links TRBV7-9 to TRBJ1-2; 11 bases line up with TRBD1. The CDR3 contains 14 residues. Germline CDR1 SEHNR, CDR2 FQNEAQ (reference sequence). The V and J ends lost 6 bases and 8 bases, in that order; junction bases with no gene match: 8. This CDR3 is CASSRTGTGGGYTF. In DNA form, the CDR3 reads TGTGCCAGCAGTAGGACCGGGACAGGGGGAGGCTACACCTTC. The full variable domain, completed using reference TRBV7-9 and TRBJ1-2, is DTGVSQNPRHKITKRGQNVTFRCDPISEHNRLYWYRQTLGQGPEFLTYFQNEAQLEKSRLLSDRFSAERPKGSFSTLEIQRTEQGDSAMYLCASSRTGTGGGYTFGSGTRLTVV.

This chain uses TRBV28 with TRBJ2-1, with TRBD1 matching over 7 bases. The V and J ends lost 5 bases and 2 bases, in that order; junction bases with no gene match: 9. The CDR3 contains 16 residues. The germline V gene encodes CDR1 MDHEN and CDR2 SYDVKM. The CDR3 nucleotides are TGTGCCAGCAGTCCACGAAGACAGGGTCCCTACAATGAGCAGTTCTTC. Encoded protein: CASSPRRQGPYNEQFF.

The chain carries TRBV27 and TRBJ1-1; the D is unclear. With 3 bases removed from V and 0 bases from J, the gap between germline ends came to 11 bases. From germline, CDR1 is MNHEY and CDR2 SMNVEV (reference sequence). The CDR3 has 15 amino acids. The CDR3 is CASSFHSSVNTEAFF. CDR3 nucleotides: TGTGCCAGCAGTTTCCACAGCTCAGTGAACACTGAAGCTTTCTTT.

This clone was counted between two and nine times. This chain links TRBV4-1 with TRBJ2-7; a possible D gene is TRBD1 (5 bases). V gave up 1 base and J gave up 7 bases, with 8 bases separating them. CDR3 length: 12 residues. CDR1 is MGHRA, CDR2 YSYEKL, per germline. CDR3 amino acids: CASSQGAGEQYF. For the CDR3, the DNA is TGCGCCAGCAGCCAAGGAGCAGGGGAGCAGTACTTC.